The rows below give T cell receptor beta chains drawn from one sample of a study of control samples from healthy donors and cancer patients. TCRdb keeps only in-frame clones here, not all; method: immunoSEQ multiplex PCR. The sample has about 98,000 clones; around 80% are singletons. The specimen was blood. These receptors originate from a woman aged 30 to 39 in good health. CDR3s include the opening cysteine and the closing phenylalanine or tryptophan. D genes are given only for firm matches. Size is omitted from some rows. Given values are once, few, many or a class for expanded clones.

TGTGCCAGCAGCCTGGACGCTAGCACAGATACGCAGTATTTT	CASSLDASTDTQYF	NA	NA	TRBV3-1/TRBV3-2	TRBJ2-3
TGTGCCAGCAGCTTATTTCCGGGAAACACTGAAGCTTTCTTT	CASSLFPGNTEAFF	NA	NA	TRBV7-3	TRBJ1-1
TGTGCCAGTAGCTCGTCCAGGGGGTTACAGCCCCAGCATTTT	CASSSSRGLQPQHF	TRBD1	few	TRBV19	TRBJ1-5
TGTGCCAGCAGTTCTTGGGAGGAGGATGAAAAACTGTTTTTT	CASSSWEEDEKLFF	NA	NA	TRBV6-5	TRBJ1-4
TGCGCCAGCAGCGCCGGATATGGGACAGGGAACACCGGGGAGCTGTTTTTT	CASSAGYGTGNTGELFF	TRBD1	NA	TRBV5-1	TRBJ2-2
TGTGCCAGCAGCTACGGACAGGGGGCACATCAGCCCCAGCATTTT	CASSYGQGAHQPQHF	TRBD1	NA	TRBV7-2	TRBJ1-5
TGTGCCAGCAGCATCTCTAGAGGACAAGGGTTTTCTAGCACAGATACGCAGTATTTT	CASSISRGQGFSSTDTQYF	NA	few	TRBV14	TRBJ2-3
TGTGCCAGCAGCGTAGCTACGGGGGGCACTGAAGCTTTCTTT	CASSVATGGTEAFF	NA	once	TRBV9	TRBJ1-1
TGTGCCAGCAGCTTATTAAGGGGGTCGCAGAACTATGGCTACACCTTC	CASSLLRGSQNYGYTF	NA	NA	TRBV11-2	TRBJ1-2
TGTGCCAGCAGCTTATTCCGGGAAAAACTGTTTTTT	CASSLFREKLFF	NA	once	TRBV7-8	TRBJ1-4
TGTGCCAGTAGTAGACAGGGCCTAGCTGGGGCCAACGTCCTGACTTTC	CASSRQGLAGANVLTF	TRBD1	NA	TRBV19	TRBJ2-6
TGCGCCAGCAGCCAAGATAGGACTAGCGGGGCGCAGTATTTT	CASSQDRTSGAQYF	TRBD2	NA	TRBV4-1	TRBJ2-3
TGTGCCACCAGTGATTCTGACAGGGGACGTAACTATGGCTACACCTTC	CATSDSDRGRNYGYTF	TRBD1	NA	TRBV24-1	TRBJ1-2
TGTGCCAGCAGCTTAGATGAGAAATTCGGGCAGGGGGGTACTGAAGCTTTCTTT	CASSLDEKFGQGGTEAFF	TRBD1	NA	TRBV11-2	TRBJ1-1
TGTGCCAGCAGTGATGGGGGCAGGCTGGGGACCGGGGAGCTGTTTTTT	CASSDGGRLGTGELFF	NA	NA	TRBV25-1	TRBJ2-2
TGTGCCAGCAGCTTGGAGGCTAGCGGTTACAATGAGCAGTTCTTC	CASSLEASGYNEQFF	TRBD2	once	TRBV5-6	TRBJ2-1
TGTGCCTGGAGTGTTCCAGCGGGAGGAGAGACCCAGTACTTC	CAWSVPAGGETQYF	TRBD2	NA	TRBV30	TRBJ2-5
TGTGCTAGTGGTTCCTCACTAGCGGGGGGGCTTCAGTCAAGCACAGATACGCAGTATTTT	CASGSSLAGGLQSSTDTQYF	TRBD2	NA	TRBV12-5	TRBJ2-3
TGTGCCTGGAGTCAATTTCCCTCCAACTATGGCTACACCTTC	CAWSQFPSNYGYTF	NA	once	TRBV30	TRBJ1-2
TGTGCCAGCAGCCCCCTAGGCAGGGGGCTGGGGAGGGAAAACTATGGCTACACCTTC	CASSPLGRGLGRENYGYTF	TRBD1	NA	TRBV7-9	TRBJ1-2
TGTGCCAGCAGTTACTCCCCGGGACGCCAGTCCTACGAGCAGTACTTC	CASSYSPGRQSYEQYF	NA	few	TRBV6-2/TRBV6-3	TRBJ2-7
TGTGCCAGCAGCTTGTCTATCTTGAACACTGAAGCTTTCTTT	CASSLSILNTEAFF	NA	once	TRBV5-8	TRBJ1-1
TGTGCCAGCAGCCATACGGACGCTATGTGGGCTTTCTTT	CASSHTDAMWAFF	NA	few	TRBV6-2/TRBV6-3	TRBJ1-1